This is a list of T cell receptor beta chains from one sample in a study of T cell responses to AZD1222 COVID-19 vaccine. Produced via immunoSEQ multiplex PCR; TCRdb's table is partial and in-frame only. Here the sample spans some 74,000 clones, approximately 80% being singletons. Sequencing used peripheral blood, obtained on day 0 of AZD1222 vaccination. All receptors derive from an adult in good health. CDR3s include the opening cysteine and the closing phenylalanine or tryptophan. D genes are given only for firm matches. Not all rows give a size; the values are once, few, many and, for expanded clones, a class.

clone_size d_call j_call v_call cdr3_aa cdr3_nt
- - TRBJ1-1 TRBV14 CASSQSANTEAFF TGTGCCAGCAGCCAATCAGCGAACACTGAAGCTTTCTTT
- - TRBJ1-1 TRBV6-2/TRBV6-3 CASSPGSRHLINTEAFF TGTGCCAGCAGCCCTGGGAGCAGGCACCTTATAAACACTGAAGCTTTCTTT
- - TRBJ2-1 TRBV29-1 CSVGQHYNEQFF TGCAGCGTTGGACAGCACTACAATGAGCAGTTCTTC
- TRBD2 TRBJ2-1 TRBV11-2 CASSLDISGRANEQFF TGTGCCAGCAGCTTAGATATCAGCGGGAGGGCCAATGAGCAGTTCTTC
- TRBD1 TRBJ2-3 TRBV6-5 CASSLQGGTDTQYF TGTGCCAGCAGTTTGCAGGGGGGCACAGATACGCAGTATTTT
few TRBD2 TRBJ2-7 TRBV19 CASSREAGGTYEQYF TGTGCCAGTAGTAGGGAAGCGGGAGGCACCTACGAGCAGTACTTC
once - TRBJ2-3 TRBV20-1 CSAGDHTQYF TGCAGTGCTGGAGACCATACGCAGTATTTT
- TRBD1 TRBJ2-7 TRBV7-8 CASSLRTGLSYEQYF TGTGCCAGCAGCTTACGGACAGGGCTTTCCTACGAGCAGTACTTC
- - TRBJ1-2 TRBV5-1 CASSLEGGNYGYTF TGCGCCAGCAGCTTGGAGGGGGGTAACTATGGCTACACCTTC
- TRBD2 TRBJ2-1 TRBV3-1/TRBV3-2 CASSPTSGPYNEQFF TGTGCCAGCAGCCCGACTAGCGGACCCTACAATGAGCAGTTCTTC
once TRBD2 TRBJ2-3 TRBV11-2 CASSSYLTSRTDTQYF TGTGCCAGCAGCTCATACCTGACTAGCCGCACAGATACGCAGTATTTT
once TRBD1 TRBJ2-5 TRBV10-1 CASSAQGFPETQYF TGCGCCAGCAGTGCACAGGGGTTTCCAGAGACCCAGTACTTC
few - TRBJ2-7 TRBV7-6 CASSPVDEQYF TGTGCCAGCAGCCCCGTAGACGAGCAGTACTTC
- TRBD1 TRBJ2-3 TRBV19 CASSNGQVTTDTQYF TGTGCCAGTAGCAACGGACAGGTAACTACAGATACGCAGTATTTT
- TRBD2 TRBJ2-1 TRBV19 CASSRASGSFNEQFF TGTGCCAGTAGTAGAGCTAGCGGGAGCTTCAATGAGCAGTTCTTC
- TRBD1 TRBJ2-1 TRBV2 CASRGVRTGENNEQFF TGTGCCAGCAGGGGGGTTAGGACAGGGGAAAATAATGAGCAGTTCTTC
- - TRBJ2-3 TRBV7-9 CASSLGVEVNTDTQYF TGTGCCAGCAGCTTAGGAGTGGAGGTGAACACAGATACGCAGTATTTT
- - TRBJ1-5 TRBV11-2 CASSRGGNQPQHF TGTGCCAGCAGCCGGGGTGGCAATCAGCCCCAGCATTTT
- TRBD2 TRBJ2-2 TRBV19 CASSIESGGIGELFF TGTGCCAGTAGTATCGAGAGCGGGGGGATCGGGGAGCTGTTTTTT